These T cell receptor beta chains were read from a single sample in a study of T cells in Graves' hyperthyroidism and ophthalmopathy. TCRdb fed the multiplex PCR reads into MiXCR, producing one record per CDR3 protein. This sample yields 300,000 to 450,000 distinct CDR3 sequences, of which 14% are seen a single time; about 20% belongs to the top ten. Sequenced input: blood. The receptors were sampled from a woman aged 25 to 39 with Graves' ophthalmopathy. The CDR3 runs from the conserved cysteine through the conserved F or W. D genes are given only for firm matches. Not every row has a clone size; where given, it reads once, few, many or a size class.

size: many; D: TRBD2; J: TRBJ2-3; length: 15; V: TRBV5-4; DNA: TGTGCCAGTGGGGTAGCGGGGGGGCCAGGAGATACGCAGTATTTT; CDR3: CASGVAGGPGDTQYF
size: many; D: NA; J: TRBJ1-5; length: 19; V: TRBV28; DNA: TGTGCCAGCAGTCCTAACGCCGTTTTGGGACACTATAGCAATCAGCCCCAGCATTTT; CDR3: CASSPNAVLGHYSNQPQHF
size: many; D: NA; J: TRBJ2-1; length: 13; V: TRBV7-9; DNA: TGTGCCAGCAGCCTGGACCCTTTTCGTGAGCAGTTCTTC; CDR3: CASSLDPFREQFF
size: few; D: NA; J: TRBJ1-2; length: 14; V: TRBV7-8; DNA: TGTGCCAGCAGCCGTGGGACGGTGAACTATGGCTACACCTTC; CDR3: CASSRGTVNYGYTF
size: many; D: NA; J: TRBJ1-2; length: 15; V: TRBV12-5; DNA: TGTGCTAGTGGTTTGCCCCAGGACAGCCACTATGGCTACACCTTC; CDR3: CASGLPQDSHYGYTF
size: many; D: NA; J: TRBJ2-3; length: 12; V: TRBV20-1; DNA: TGCAGTGCTAGAGCGGTTGCAGATACGCAGTATTTT; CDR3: CSARAVADTQYF
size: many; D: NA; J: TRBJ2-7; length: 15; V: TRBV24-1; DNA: TGTGCCACCAGTTTTCTCTCCGGGCGCAGCCACGAGCAGTACTTC; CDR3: CATSFLSGRSHEQYF
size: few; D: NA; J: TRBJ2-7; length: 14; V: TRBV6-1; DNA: TGTGCCAGCAGGGCCCCGAGAATCTCCTACGAGCAGTACTTC; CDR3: CASRAPRISYEQYF
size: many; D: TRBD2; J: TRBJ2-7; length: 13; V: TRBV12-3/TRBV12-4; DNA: TGTGCCAGCAGAGGGACTAGCGATCACGAGCAGTACTTC; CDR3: CASRGTSDHEQYF
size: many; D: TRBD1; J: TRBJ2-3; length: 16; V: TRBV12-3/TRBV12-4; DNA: TGTGCCAGCAGTCAGAACCCGGGACAGGGAACAGATACGCAGTATTTT; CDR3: CASSQNPGQGTDTQYF
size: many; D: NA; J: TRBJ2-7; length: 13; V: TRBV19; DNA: TGTGCCAGTAGTAAGGACAGTTACTACGAGCAGTACTTC; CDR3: CASSKDSYYEQYF
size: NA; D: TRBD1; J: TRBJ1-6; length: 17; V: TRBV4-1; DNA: TGCGCCGGCAGCCAAGATGCCCCGGACAGGGCCAATTCACCCCTCCACTTT; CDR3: CAGSQDAPDRANSPLHF
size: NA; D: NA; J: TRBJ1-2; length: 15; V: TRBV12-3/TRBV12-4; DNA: TGTGCCAGCAGTCCCCCGAGAGGCAGGGGCTATGGCTACACCTTC; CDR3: CASSPPRGRGYGYTF
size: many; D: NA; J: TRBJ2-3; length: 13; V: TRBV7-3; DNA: TGTGCCAGCAGCCCTGGGGTTGTAGATACGCAGTATTTT; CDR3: CASSPGVVDTQYF
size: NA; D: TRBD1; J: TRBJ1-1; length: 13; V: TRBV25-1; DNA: TGTGCCAGCAGACTACAGGGGAACACTGAAGCTTCCTTT; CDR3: CASRLQGNTEASF
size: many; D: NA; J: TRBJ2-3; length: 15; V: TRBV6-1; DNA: TGTGCCAGCAACCAAGAGTCAATTTACACAGATACGCAGTATTTT; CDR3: CASNQESIYTDTQYF
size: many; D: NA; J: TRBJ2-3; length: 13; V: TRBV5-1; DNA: TGCGCCAGCAGCCAGGGGAGCACAGATACGCAGTATTTT; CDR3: CASSQGSTDTQYF
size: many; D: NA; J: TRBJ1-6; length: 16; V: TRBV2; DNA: TGTGCCAGCAGTGAGGGGGTGACCCGACCTAATTCACCCCTCCACTTT; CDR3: CASSEGVTRPNSPLHF
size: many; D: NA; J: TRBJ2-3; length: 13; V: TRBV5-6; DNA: TGTGCCAGCGTATCAGGTCGGACAGATACGCAGTATTTT; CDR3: CASVSGRTDTQYF
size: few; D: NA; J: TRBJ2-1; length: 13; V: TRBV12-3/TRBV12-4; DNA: TGTGCCAGCAGTCGCGGGGACTGCAATGAGCAGTTCTTC; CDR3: CASSRGDCNEQFF
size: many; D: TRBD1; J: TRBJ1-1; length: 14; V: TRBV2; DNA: TGTGCCAGCAGCAAGAACAGGGGGAACACTGAAGCTTTCTTT; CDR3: CASSKNRGNTEAFF
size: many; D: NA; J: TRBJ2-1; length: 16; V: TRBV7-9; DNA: TGTGCCAGCAGCCCTCCGGACCTACGGACCGGTAATGAGCAGTTCTTC; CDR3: CASSPPDLRTGNEQFF
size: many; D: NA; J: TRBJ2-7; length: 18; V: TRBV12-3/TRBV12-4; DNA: TGTGCCAGCAGTTTAGTCGGCAGGGCGACGTTAACGACCTACGAGCAGTACTTC; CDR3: CASSLVGRATLTTYEQYF
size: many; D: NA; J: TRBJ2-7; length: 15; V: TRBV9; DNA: TGTGCCAGCAGCGTAGGGGACTGGGTCTCCTACGAGCAGTACTTC; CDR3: CASSVGDWVSYEQYF
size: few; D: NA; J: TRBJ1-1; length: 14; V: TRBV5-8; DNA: TGTGCCAGCGGAAATGTTGGGGTTTGGACTGAAGCTTTCTTT; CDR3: CASGNVGVWTEAFF
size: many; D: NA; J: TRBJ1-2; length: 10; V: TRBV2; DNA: TGTGCCAGCTTAAACTATGGCTACACCTTC; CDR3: CASLNYGYTF
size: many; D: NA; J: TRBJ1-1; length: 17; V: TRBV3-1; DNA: TGTGCCAGCAGCCGGAAAGGGGCCCAAGGGGGGGACACTGAAGCTTTCTTT; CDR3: CASSRKGAQGGDTEAFF
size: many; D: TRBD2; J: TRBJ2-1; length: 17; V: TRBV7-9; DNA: TGTGCCAGCAGCTTCCAAATAGCGGGGGGTCTGAGGAATGAGCAGTTCTTC; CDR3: CASSFQIAGGLRNEQFF
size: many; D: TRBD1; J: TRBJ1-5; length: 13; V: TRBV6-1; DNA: TGTGCCAGCAGGCAGACAGGGGTAGGGCCCCAGCATTTT; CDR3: CASRQTGVGPQHF
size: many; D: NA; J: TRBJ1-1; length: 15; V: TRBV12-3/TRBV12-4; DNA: TGTGCCAGCAGTCCGTCGGCTGGATCGAACACTGAAGCTTTCTTT; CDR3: CASSPSAGSNTEAFF
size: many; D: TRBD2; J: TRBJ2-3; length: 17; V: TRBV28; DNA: TGTGCCAGCAGTTTCCTAAGGACTAGCGGGGGGGCAGATACGCAGTATTTT; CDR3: CASSFLRTSGGADTQYF
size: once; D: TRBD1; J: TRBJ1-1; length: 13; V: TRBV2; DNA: TGTGCCAGCAGCGAACAGGGGTGGACTGAAGCTTTCTTT; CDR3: CASSEQGWTEAFF
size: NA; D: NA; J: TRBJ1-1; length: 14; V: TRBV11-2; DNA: TGTGCCAGCAGCCACGTCGGCTCTAACACTGAAGCTTTCTTT; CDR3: CASSHVGSNTEAFF
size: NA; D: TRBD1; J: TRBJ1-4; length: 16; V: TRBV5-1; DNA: TGCGCCAGTTCCCGAACAGGGGGCAAAACTAATGAAAAACTGTTTTTT; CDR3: CASSRTGGKTNEKLFF
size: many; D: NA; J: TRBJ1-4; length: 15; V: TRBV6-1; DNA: TGTGCCAGCAACGGGGAGGGCTCAACTAATGAAAAACTGTTTTTT; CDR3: CASNGEGSTNEKLFF
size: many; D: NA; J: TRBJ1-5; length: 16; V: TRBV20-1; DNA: TGCAGTGCCCTCCCCGCCGGATCCGGAAAGTATCAGCCCCAGCATTTT; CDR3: CSALPAGSGKYQPQHF
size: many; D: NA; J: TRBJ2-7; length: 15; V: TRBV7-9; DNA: TGTGCCAGCAGCTCCATAGGTGGAGGGCCCCACGAGCAGTACTTC; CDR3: CASSSIGGGPHEQYF
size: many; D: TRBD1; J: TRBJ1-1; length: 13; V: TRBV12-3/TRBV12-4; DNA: TGTGCCAGCAGCTTGAAACAGGGGACTGAAGCTTTCTTT; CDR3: CASSLKQGTEAFF
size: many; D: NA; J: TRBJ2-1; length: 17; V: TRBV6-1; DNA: TGTGCCAGCAGTGTGGGGCCGCCGGGGCTTCAGATCCATGAGCAGTTCTTC; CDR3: CASSVGPPGLQIHEQFF
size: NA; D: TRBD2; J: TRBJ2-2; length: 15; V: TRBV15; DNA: TGTGCCACCAGCACAGGACTAGCCTCCACCGGGGAGCTGTTTTTT; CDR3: CATSTGLASTGELFF
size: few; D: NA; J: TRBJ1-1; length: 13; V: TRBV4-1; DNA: TGCGCCAGCAGGGAACATGTGAACACTGAAGCTTTCTTT; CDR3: CASREHVNTEAFF
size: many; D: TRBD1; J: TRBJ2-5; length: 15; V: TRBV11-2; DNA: TGTGCCAGCAGCCGCGGACAGGGATTGAGAGAGACCCAGTACTTC; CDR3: CASSRGQGLRETQYF
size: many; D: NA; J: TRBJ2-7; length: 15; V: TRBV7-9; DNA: TGTGCCAGCAGCTCCCAGGGCGGTATATCCTACGAGCAGTACTTC; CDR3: CASSSQGGISYEQYF
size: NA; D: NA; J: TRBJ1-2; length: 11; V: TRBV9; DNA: TGTGCCAGCAGCGTAGGGTCGGGCTACACCTTC; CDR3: CASSVGSGYTF
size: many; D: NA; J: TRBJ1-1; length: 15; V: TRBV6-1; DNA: TGTGCCAGCCCGAGCGGGGGACAAAGGAAGACTGAAGCTTTCTTT; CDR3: CASPSGGQRKTEAFF
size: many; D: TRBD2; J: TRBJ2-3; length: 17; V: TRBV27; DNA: TGTGCCAGCAGTAGCTTCCGCGGCGGGGGGGCCTCAGATACGCAGTATTTT; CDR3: CASSSFRGGGASDTQYF
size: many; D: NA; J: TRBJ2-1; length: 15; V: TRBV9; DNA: TGTGCCAGCAGCGTAGAACAGGGAACCTACAATGAGCAGTTCTTC; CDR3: CASSVEQGTYNEQFF
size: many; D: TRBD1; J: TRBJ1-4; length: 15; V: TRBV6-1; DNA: TGTGCCAGCACTCTGACCGGGACAGGAGGTGAAAAACTGTTTTTT; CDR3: CASTLTGTGGEKLFF
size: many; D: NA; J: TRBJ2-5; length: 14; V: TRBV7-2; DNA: TGTGCCAGCAGCTCGAGGGGAACCCAAGAGACCCAGTACTTC; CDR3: CASSSRGTQETQYF
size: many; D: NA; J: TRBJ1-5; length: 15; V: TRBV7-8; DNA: TGTGCCAGCAGCTTAGTGGGTCAAACGAATCAGCCCCAGCATTTT; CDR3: CASSLVGQTNQPQHF
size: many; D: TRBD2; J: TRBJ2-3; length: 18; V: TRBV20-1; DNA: TGCAGTGCTAGAGACGAAGGGGTGCGGGGGGGGATGGCAGATACGCAGTATTTT; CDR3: CSARDEGVRGGMADTQYF
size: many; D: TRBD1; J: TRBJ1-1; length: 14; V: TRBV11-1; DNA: TGTGCCAGCAGCTGGTCGACAGGGGGCGACACAGCTTTCTTT; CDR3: CASSWSTGGDTAFF
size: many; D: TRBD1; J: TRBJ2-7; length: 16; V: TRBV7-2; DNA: TGTGCCAGCAGCTCAGGACCGGGACAGGGGATGAACGAGCAGTACTTC; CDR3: CASSSGPGQGMNEQYF
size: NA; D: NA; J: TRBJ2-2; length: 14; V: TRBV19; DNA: TGTGCCAGTAGTCAGGGCCCCTTGACCGGGGAGCTGTTTTTT; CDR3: CASSQGPLTGELFF
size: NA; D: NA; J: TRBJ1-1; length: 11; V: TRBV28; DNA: TGTGCCAGCAGCTTAGGACCTAAGGCTTTCTTT; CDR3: CASSLGPKAFF
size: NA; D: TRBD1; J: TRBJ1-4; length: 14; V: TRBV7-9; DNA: TGTGCCAGCAGCACGGGACAGAGGAATGAAAAACTGTTTTTT; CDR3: CASSTGQRNEKLFF